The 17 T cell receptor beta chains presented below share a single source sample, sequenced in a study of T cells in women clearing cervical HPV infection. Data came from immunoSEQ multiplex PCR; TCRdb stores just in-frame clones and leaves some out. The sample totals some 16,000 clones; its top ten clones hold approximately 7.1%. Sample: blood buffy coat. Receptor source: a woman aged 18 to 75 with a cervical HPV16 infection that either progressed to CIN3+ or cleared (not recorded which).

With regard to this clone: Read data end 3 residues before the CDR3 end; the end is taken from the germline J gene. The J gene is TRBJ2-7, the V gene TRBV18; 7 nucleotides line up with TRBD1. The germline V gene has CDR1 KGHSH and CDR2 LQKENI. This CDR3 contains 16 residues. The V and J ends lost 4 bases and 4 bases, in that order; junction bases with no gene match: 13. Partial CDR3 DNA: TGTGCCAGCTCACGAGTTAGGGGGCACAGGGCGTACGAG. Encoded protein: CASSRVRGHRAYE. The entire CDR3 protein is CASSRVRGHRAYEQYF.

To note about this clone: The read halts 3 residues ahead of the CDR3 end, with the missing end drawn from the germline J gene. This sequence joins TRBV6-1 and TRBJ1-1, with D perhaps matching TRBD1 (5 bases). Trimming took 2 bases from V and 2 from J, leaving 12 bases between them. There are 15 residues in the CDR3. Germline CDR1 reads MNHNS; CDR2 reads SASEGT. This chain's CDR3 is CASSESLWGNTEAFF. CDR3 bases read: TGTGCCAGCAGTGAATCCCTCTGGGGCAACACTGAA.

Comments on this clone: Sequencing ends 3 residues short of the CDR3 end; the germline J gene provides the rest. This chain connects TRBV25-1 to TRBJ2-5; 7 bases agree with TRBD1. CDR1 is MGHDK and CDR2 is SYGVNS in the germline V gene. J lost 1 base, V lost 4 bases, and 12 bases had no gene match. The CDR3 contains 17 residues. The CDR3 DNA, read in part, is TGTGCCAGCAGTGTCGACAGGGTTCTAATACTCCAAGAGACC. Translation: CASSVDRVLILQET. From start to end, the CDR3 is CASSVDRVLILQETQYF.

The DNA read from the CDR3 is TGTGCCAGCAGTGCTACAGGGGGCTGGGGAACCGGGGAG. It is translated as CASSATGGWGTGE. The whole CDR3 is CASSATGGWGTGELFF. This chain connects TRBV6-2 or TRBV6-3 to TRBJ2-2; TRBD1 aligns across 9 bases. The read falls 3 residues short of the CDR3 end, and the missing part is taken from the germline J gene. Looked up from germline, CDR1 is MNHEY and CDR2 is SVGEGT. The CDR3 is 16 amino acids. The junction had 9 bases not matched to a gene; V was cut back by 5 bases and J by 5 bases.

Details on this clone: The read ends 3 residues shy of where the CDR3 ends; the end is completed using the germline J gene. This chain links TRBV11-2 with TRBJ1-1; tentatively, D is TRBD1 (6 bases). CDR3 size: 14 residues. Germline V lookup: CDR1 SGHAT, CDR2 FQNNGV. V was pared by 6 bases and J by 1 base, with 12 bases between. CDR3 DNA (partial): TGTGCCAGCAGTTCCACGACAGGGAACACTGAA. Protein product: CASSSTTGNTE. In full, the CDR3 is CASSSTTGNTEAFF.

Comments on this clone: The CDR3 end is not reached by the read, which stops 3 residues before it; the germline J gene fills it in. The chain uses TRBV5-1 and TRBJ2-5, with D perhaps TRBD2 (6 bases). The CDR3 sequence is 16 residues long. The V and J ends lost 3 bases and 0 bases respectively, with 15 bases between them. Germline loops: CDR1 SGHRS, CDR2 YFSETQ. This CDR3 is CASSSTGGSNQETQYF. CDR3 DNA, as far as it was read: TGCGCCAGCAGCTCTACCGGGGGTTCGAACCAAGAGACC.

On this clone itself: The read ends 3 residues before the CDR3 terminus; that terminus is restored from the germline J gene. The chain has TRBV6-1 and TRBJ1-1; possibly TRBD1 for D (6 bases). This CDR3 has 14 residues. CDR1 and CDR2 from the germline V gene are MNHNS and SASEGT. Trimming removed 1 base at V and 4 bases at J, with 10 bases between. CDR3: CASSEDAGATEAFF. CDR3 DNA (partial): TGTGCCAGCAGTGAAGACGCAGGGGCCACTGAA.

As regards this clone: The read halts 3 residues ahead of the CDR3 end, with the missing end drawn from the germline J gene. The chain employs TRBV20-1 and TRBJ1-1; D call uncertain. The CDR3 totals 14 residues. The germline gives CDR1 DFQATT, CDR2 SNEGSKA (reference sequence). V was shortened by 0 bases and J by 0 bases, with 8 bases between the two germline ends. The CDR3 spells CSARDLRVNTEAFF. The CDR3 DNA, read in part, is TGCAGTGCTAGAGATTTGCGTGTGAACACTGAA.

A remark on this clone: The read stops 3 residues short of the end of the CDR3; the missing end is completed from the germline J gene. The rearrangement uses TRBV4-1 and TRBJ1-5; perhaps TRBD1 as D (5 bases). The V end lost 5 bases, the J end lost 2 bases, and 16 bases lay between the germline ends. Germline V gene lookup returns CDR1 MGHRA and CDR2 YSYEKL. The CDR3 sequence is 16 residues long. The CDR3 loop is CASSTFQGPGNQPQHF. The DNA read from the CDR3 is TGCGCCAGCAGCACTTTCCAGGGTCCGGGCAATCAGCCC.

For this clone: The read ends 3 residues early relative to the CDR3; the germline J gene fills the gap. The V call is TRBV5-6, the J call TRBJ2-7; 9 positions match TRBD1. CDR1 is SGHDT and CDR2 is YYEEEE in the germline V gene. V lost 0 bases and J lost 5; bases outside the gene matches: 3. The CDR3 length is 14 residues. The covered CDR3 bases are TGTGCCAGCAGCTTGGGGACAGGGGCCCACGAG. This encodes CASSLGTGAHE. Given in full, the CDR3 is CASSLGTGAHEQYF.

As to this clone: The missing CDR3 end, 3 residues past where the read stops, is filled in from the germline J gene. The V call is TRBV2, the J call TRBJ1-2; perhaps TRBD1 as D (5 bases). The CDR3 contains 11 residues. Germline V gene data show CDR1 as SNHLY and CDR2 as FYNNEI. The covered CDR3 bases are TGTGCCAGCGCTACAGGATCCGGC. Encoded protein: CASATGSG. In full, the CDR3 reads CASATGSGYTF. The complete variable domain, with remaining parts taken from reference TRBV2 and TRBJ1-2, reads EPEVTQTPSHQVTQMGQEVILRCVPISNHLYFYWYRQILGQKVEFLVSFYNNEISEKSEIFDDQFSVERPDGSNFTLKIRSTKLEDSAMYFCASATGSGYTFGSGTRLTVV.

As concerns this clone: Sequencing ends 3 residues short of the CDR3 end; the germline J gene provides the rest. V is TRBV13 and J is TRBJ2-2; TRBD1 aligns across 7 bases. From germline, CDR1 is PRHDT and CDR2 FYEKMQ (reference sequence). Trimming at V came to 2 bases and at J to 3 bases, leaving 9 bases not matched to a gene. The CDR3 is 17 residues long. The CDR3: CASSLPLGQHYTGELFF. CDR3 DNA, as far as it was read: TGTGCCAGCAGCTTACCTCTGGGACAGCACTACACCGGGGAG.

The CDR3 sequence is CASSLDSLNNEQFF. The CDR3 bases that were read are TGTGCCAGCAGCTTAGACTCCCTCAACAATGAG. The chain employs TRBV7-2 and TRBJ2-1; D is undetermined. The CDR3 end falls 3 residues outside the read, so it is completed with the germline J gene. CDR1 SGHTA and CDR2 FQGNSA come from the germline V gene. Trimming left V 1 base short and J 5 bases short, with 9 bases between. CDR3 length equals 14 residues.

The sequenced CDR3 bases are TGCGCCAGCAGCCAAGTCCCAGGGGCCTCCGAG. This encodes CASSQVPGASE. In full, the CDR3 is CASSQVPGASEQYF. This chain links TRBV4-1 with TRBJ2-7; tentative D call: TRBD1 (6 bases). The read ends 3 residues shy of where the CDR3 ends; the end is completed using the germline J gene. The CDR3 sequence is 14 residues long. The germline V and J ends were trimmed by 1 base and 6 bases, with 13 bases remaining between them. Germline assignment: CDR1 MGHRA and CDR2 YSYEKL.

The DNA read from the CDR3 is TGTGCCAGCTGCCCGAGCCAAGGCGGCGATGAAAAA. This encodes CASCPSQGGDEK. The CDR3 in full is CASCPSQGGDEKLFF. The chain uses TRBV18 and TRBJ1-4; D gene uncertain. Coverage ceases 3 residues before the CDR3 finishes, and the germline J gene fills in the end. The germline V and J ends were trimmed by 7 bases and 6 bases, with 18 bases remaining between them. Germline assignment: CDR1 KGHSH and CDR2 LQKENI. The CDR3 is 15 amino acids.

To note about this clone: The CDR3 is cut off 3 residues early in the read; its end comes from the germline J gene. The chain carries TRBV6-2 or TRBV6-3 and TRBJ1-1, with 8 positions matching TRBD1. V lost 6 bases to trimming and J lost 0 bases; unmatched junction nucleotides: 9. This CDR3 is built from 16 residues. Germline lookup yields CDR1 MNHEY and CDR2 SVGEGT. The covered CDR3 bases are TGTGCCAGCAGATCCCGGACAGGGACTATGAACACTGAA. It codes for CASRSRTGTMNTE. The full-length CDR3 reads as CASRSRTGTMNTEAFF.

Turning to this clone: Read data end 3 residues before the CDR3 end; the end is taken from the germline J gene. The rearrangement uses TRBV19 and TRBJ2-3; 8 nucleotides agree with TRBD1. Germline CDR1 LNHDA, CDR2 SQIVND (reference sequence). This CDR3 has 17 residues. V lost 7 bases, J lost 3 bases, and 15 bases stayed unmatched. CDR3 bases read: TGTGCCAGTACCCACTCAATCTACAGGGGGTCTACAGATACG. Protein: CASTHSIYRGSTDT. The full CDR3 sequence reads CASTHSIYRGSTDTQYF. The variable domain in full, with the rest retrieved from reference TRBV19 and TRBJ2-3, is DGGITQSPKYLFRKEGQNVTLSCEQNLNHDAMYWYRQDPGQGLRLIYYSQIVNDFQKGDIAEGYSVSREKKESFPLTVTSAQKNPTAFYLCASTHSIYRGSTDTQYFGPGTRLTVL.